The following is a TCR beta chain sequence with its context. These data originate in a study of shared clonotypes between healthy human individuals. With 4 bases clipped from V and 8 bases from J, the junction kept 5 bases outside the gene matches. CDR1 and CDR2 (germline): SNHLY, FYNNEI. The CDR3 covers 13 residues. Some clones are missing from TCRdb's copy, which holds only in-frame ones; the method was immunoSEQ multiplex PCR. The sample yields under 2,500,000 clones, around 95% seen once. The gene calls are TRBV2 and TRBJ2-5, with TRBD2 matching 9 bases. Sequencing input: naive CD4+ T cells sorted from blood. Noted subset: CD45RA+ positively selected. The receptor was derived from a man younger than 30 in good health. The DNA of the CDR3 is TGTGCCAGCAGTGTGGGACTAGCAGCAACCCAGTACTTC. Its translation: CASSVGLAATQYF.